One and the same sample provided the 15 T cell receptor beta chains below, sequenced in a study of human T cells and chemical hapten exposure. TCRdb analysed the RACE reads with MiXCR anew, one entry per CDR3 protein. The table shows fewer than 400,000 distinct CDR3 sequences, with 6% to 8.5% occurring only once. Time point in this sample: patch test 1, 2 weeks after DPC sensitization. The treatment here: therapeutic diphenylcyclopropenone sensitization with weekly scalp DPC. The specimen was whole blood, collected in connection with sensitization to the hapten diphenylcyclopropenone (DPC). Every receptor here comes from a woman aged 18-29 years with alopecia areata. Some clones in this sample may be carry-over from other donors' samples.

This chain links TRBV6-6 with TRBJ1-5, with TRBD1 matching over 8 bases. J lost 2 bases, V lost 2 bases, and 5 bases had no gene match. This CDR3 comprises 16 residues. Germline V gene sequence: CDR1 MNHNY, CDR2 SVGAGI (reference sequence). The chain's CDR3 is CASSYPPDRGNQPQHF. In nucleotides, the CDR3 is TGTGCCAGCAGTTACCCTCCGGACAGGGGCAATCAGCCCCAGCATTTT.

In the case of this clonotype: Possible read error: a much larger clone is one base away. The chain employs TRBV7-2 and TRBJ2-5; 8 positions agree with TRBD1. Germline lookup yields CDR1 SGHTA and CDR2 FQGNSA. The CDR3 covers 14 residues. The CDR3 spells CASSDGTGQETQHF. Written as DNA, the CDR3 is TGTGCCAGCAGCGATGGGACAGGCCAAGAGACCCAGCACTTC. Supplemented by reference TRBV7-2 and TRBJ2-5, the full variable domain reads GAGVSQSPSNKVTEKGKDVELRCDPISGHTALYWYRQSLGQGLEFLIYFQGNSAPDKSGLPSDRFSAERTGGSVSTLTIQRTQQEDSAVYLCASSDGTGQETQHFGPGTRLLVL.

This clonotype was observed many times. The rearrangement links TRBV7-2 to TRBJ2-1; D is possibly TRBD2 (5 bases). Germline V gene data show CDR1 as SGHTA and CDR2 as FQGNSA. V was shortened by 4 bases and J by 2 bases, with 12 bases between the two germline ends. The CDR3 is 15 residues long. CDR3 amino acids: CASSSRGAPYNEQFF. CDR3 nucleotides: TGTGCCAGCAGCTCCCGGGGAGCCCCCTACAATGAGCAGTTCTTC.

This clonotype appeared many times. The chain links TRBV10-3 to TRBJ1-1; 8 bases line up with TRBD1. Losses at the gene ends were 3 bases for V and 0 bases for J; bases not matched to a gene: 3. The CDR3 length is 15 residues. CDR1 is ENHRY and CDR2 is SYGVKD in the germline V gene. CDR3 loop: CAISDWDRLNTEAFF. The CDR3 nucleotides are TGTGCCATCAGTGATTGGGACAGGTTGAACACTGAAGCTTTCTTT.

The CDR3 DNA reads as TGTGCCAGCAGCTTAAGGTTAGGGACGAATCAGCCCCAGCATTTT. It specifies CASSLRLGTNQPQHF. The chain combines TRBV7-2 with TRBJ1-5; tentatively, D is TRBD1 (5 bases). CDR1 is SGHTA and CDR2 is FQGNSA in the germline V gene. With 2 bases removed from V and 4 bases from J, the gap between germline ends came to 12 bases. The CDR3 totals 15 residues.

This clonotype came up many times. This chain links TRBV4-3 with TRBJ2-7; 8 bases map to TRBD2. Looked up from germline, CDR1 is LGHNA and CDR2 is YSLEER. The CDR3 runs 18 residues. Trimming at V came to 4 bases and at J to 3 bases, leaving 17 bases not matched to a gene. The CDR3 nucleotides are TGCGCCAGCAGCCCCCTCCTTAACGGGGGGGGGGGAATCTACGAGCAGTACTTC. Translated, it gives CASSPLLNGGGGIYEQYF.

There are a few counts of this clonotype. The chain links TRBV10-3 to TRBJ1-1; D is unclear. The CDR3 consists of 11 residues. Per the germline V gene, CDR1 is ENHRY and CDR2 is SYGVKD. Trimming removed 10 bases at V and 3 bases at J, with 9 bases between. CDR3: CASNSDTEAFF. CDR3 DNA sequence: TGTGCCAGCAACTCCGACACTGAAGCTTTCTTT.

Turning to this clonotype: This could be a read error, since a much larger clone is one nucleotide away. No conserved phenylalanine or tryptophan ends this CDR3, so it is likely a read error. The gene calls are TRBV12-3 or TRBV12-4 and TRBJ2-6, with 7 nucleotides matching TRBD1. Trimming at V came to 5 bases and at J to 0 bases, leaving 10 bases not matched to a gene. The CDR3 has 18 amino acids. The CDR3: CASSPRDSPFSGANVLTL. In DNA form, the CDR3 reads TGTGCCAGCAGTCCGAGGGACAGTCCTTTCTCTGGGGCCAACGTCCTGACTCTC.

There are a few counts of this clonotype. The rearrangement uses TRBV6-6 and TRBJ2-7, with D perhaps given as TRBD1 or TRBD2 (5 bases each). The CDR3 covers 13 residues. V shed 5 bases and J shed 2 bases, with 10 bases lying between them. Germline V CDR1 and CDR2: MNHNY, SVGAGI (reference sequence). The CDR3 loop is CASSVGTTYEQYF. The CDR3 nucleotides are TGTGCCAGCAGTGTCGGGACGACCTACGAGCAGTACTTC.

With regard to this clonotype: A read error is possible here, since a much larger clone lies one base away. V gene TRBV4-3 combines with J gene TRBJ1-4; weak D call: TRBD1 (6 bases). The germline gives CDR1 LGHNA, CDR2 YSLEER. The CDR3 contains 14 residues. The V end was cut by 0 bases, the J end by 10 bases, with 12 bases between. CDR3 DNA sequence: TGCGCCAGCAGCCAAGAGGGGAGACAGGTAAAACTGTTTTTT. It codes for CASSQEGRQVKLFF.

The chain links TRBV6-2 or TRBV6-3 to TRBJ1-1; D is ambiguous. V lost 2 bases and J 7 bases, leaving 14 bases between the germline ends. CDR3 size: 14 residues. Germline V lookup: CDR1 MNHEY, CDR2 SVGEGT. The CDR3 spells CASSYPQTPGEAFF. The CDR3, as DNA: TGTGCCAGCAGTTACCCACAGACCCCAGGTGAAGCTTTCTTT.

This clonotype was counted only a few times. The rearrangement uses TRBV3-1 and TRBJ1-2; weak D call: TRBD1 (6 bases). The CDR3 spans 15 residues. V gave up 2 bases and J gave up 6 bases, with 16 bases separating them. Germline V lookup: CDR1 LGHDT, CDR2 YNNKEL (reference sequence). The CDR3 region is CASSQWTVPFDGYTF. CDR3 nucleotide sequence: TGTGCCAGCAGCCAATGGACAGTACCCTTTGATGGCTACACCTTC. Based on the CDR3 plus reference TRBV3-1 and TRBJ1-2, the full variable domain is DTAVSQTPKYLVTQMGNDKSIKCEQNLGHDTMYWYKQDSKKFLKIMFSYNNKELIINETVPNRFSPKSPDKAHLNLHINSLELGDSAVYFCASSQWTVPFDGYTFGSGTRLTVV.

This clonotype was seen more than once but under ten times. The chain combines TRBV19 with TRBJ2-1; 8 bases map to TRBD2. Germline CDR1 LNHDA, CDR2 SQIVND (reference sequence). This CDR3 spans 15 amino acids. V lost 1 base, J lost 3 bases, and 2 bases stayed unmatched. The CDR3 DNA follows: TGTGCCAGTAGTATAGCAGCGGGGGACTACAATGAGCAGTTCTTC. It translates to CASSIAAGDYNEQFF. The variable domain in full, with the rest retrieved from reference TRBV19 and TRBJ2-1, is DGGITQSPKYLFRKEGQNVTLSCEQNLNHDAMYWYRQDPGQGLRLIYYSQIVNDFQKGDIAEGYSVSREKKESFPLTVTSAQKNPTAFYLCASSIAAGDYNEQFFGPGTRLTVL.

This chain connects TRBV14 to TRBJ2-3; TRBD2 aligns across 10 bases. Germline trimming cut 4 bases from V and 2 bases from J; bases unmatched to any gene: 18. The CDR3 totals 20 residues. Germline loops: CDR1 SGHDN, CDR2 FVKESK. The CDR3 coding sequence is TGTGCCAGCAGCCTTATCTCCCGGTGGGCTAGCGGGGGCTACACAGATACGCAGTATTTT. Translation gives CASSLISRWASGGYTDTQYF.

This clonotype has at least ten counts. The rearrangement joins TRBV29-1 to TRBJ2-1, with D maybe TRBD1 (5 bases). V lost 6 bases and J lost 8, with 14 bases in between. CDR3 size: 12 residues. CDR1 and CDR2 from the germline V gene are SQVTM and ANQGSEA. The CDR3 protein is CSVQMDTDEQFF. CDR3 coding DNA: TGCAGCGTCCAAATGGACACCGATGAGCAGTTCTTC.